This T cell receptor beta chain came from a study of cytomegalovirus exposure and HLA in healthy donors. Findings of the study overall: A later analysis revealed that TCR association rates differed between HLA loci, peaking at DRB1 and bottoming out at HLA-C.

The CDR3 spans 12 residues. Trimming removed 2 bases from V and 3 bases from J, with 6 bases in between. Germline V gene sequence: CDR1 SGHDT, CDR2 YYEEEE. As for this clone: Antigen: not known.

The PCR employed 60 Vbeta primers together with 13 Jbeta primers. This table comes from immunoSEQ multiplex PCR, and its TCRdb copy is limited to in-frame clones, with some not included. The data contain some 130,000 clones, 80% of them singletons. Sequences were obtained from PBMCs. The origin of this receptor is a male donor in good health and CMV-seronegative. The chain links TRBV5-6 to TRBJ2-7; perhaps TRBD2 as D (5 bases). For the CDR3, the DNA is TGTGCCAGCAGCTTTGGAGGCTACGAGCAGTACTTC. It translates to CASSFGGYEQYF.